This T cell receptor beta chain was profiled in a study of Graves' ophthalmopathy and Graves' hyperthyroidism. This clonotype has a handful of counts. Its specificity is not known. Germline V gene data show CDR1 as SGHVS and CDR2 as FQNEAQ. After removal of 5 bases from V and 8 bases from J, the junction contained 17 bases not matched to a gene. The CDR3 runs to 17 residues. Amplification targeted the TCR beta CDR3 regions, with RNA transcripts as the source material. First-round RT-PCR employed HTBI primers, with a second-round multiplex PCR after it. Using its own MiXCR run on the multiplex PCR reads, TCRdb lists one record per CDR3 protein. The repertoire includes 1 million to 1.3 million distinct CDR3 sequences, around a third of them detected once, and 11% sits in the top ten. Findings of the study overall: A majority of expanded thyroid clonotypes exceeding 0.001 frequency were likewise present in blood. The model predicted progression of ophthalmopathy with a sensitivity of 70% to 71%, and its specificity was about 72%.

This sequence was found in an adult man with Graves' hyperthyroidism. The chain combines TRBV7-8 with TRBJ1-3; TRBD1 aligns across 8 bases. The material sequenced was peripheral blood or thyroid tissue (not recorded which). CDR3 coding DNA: TGTGCCAGCAGCCCCTATCCCCGGACAGGGAAGCGCGACACCATATATTTT. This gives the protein CASSPYPRTGKRDTIYF. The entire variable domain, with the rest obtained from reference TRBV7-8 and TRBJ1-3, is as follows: GAGVSQSPRYKVAKRGQDVALRCDPISGHVSLFWYQQALGQGPEFLTYFQNEAQLDKSGLPSDRFFAERPEGSVSTLKIQRTQQEDSAVYLCASSPYPRTGKRDTIYFGEGSWLTVV.